The 25 T cell receptor beta chains listed next were all sequenced from one sample in a study of T cell responses to AZD1222 COVID-19 vaccine. Using immunoSEQ multiplex PCR, the repertoire was profiled, and TCRdb retains in-frame clones only, with some absent. The sample consists of under 150,000 clones, roughly nine tenths of them appearing once. The sample consisted of peripheral blood, taken 28 days after the second AZD1222 dose. These receptors were collected from an adult who received the AZD1222 COVID-19 vaccine.

This clone has a single count. The chain recombines TRBV11-2 with TRBJ1-2; D possibly corresponds to TRBD1 (5 bases). The CDR3 has 13 residues. The V gene lost 1 base and the J gene lost 3 bases, with 6 bases spanning the gap. Germline V gene sequence: CDR1 SGHAT, CDR2 FQNNGV. The CDR3 DNA is TGTGCCAGCAGCTTAGGGGACTACTATGGCTACACCTTC. This encodes CASSLGDYYGYTF.

This clone has just one count. The rearrangement joins TRBV6-4 to TRBJ1-5, with no clear D. Per the germline V gene, CDR1 is MRHNA and CDR2 is SNTAGT. The CDR3 is 12 residues long. V dropped 7 bases and J dropped 0 bases, with 4 bases sitting between them. CDR3 sequence reads: CASNHSNQPQHF. CDR3 nucleotide sequence: TGTGCCAGCAACCATAGCAATCAGCCCCAGCATTTT.

This clone was counted a single time. This chain links TRBV7-2 with TRBJ1-5; tentative D call: TRBD1 (6 bases). The CDR3 length is 14 residues. V lost 6 bases, J lost 5 bases, and 14 bases lay in between. Germline V gene sequence: CDR1 SGHTA, CDR2 FQGNSA. The CDR3 is CASRASRGDQPQHF. As DNA, the CDR3 is TGTGCCAGCAGAGCGTCGAGGGGGGATCAGCCCCAGCATTTT.

V gene TRBV7-3 combines with J gene TRBJ1-6; D may be TRBD1 (5 bases). Trimming shortened V by 5 bases and J by 7 bases, and 6 bases separated the two germline ends. The CDR3 consists of 12 residues. Per the germline V gene, CDR1 is SGHTA and CDR2 is FQGTGA. DNA of the CDR3: TGTGCCAGCAGCGCAGGGAATTCACCCCTCCACTTT. This codes for CASSAGNSPLHF.

The rearrangement uses TRBV6-1 and TRBJ1-2; D ambiguous. Germline V gives CDR1 MNHNS, CDR2 SASEGT. V dropped 2 bases and J dropped 5 bases, with 12 bases sitting between them. This CDR3 comprises 14 residues. The CDR3 bases are TGTGCCAGCAGTGAAAGACTTTCTACTTATGGCTACACCTTC. It is translated as CASSERLSTYGYTF.

The genes are TRBV28 and TRBJ2-6; unclear D gene. Germline CDR1 is MDHEN and CDR2 is SYDVKM. The CDR3 length is 15 residues. Trimming shortened V by 5 bases and J by 1 base, and 9 bases separated the two germline ends. The CDR3 region is CASSLGGSGANVLTF. The CDR3 DNA reads as TGTGCCAGCAGTCTCGGTGGATCTGGGGCCAACGTCCTGACTTTC.

The J gene is TRBJ2-6, the V gene TRBV2; the match to TRBD1 covers 7 bases. CDR3 size: 15 residues. The V gene's germline CDR1 is SNHLY and CDR2 FYNNEI. Trimming at V came to 8 bases and at J to 0 bases, leaving 4 bases not matched to a gene. The CDR3 DNA reads TGTGCCAGCGGACAGGTTGACTCTGGGGCCAACGTCCTGACTTTC. Amino acids: CASGQVDSGANVLTF.

The gene calls are TRBV28 and TRBJ1-2; no firm D call. The ends were cut back, 7 bases at V and 8 bases at J, with 17 bases in the middle. Germline CDR1 and CDR2: MDHEN and SYDVKM. This CDR3 comprises 13 residues. DNA of the CDR3: TGTGCCAGCATGAAGGCGTTCGGCGTAGGCTACACCTTC. It is translated as CASMKAFGVGYTF.

This clone occurred a few times. The V and J genes are TRBV6-5 and TRBJ1-2; D call uncertain. The V and J ends lost 8 bases and 2 bases respectively, with 12 bases between them. Germline CDR1 reads MNHEY; CDR2 reads SVGAGI. The CDR3 has 13 amino acids. CDR3 sequence: CASSGTENYGYTF. CDR3 DNA: TGTGCCAGCTCCGGAACGGAAAACTATGGCTACACCTTC.

The rearrangement uses TRBV6-5 and TRBJ2-4, with 8 positions matching TRBD2. CDR3 size: 15 residues. Germline V gene data show CDR1 as MNHEY and CDR2 as SVGAGI. V lost 9 bases to trimming and J lost 3 bases; unmatched junction nucleotides: 10. The DNA of the CDR3 is TGTGCCAGTTCGGCGGGGGGCGCCGGCAAAAACATTCAGTACTTC. The encoded protein is CASSAGGAGKNIQYF.

The chain carries TRBV30 and TRBJ1-2, with D maybe TRBD1 (5 bases). The CDR3 spans 12 residues. The ends were cut back, 8 bases at V and 8 bases at J, with 18 bases in the middle. CDR1 and CDR2 (germline): GTSNPN, SVGIG (reference sequence). The CDR3 nucleotides read TGTGCCGGATTCCAGGGAATCGGCGGCTACACCTTC. Amino acid sequence: CAGFQGIGGYTF.

CDR3 nucleotides: TGTGCCACCAGCCGGGGTTGGGGGGGCGATACTGAAGCTTTCTTT. Protein product: CATSRGWGGDTEAFF. The chain carries TRBV15 and TRBJ1-1, with a tentative D call TRBD1 (6 bases). The germline V gene has CDR1 LNHNV and CDR2 YYDKDF (reference sequence). The CDR3 is 15 residues long. Trimming removed 5 bases from V and 5 bases from J, with 18 bases in between.

The rearrangement joins TRBV14 to TRBJ2-1; 12 bases map to TRBD2. Germline V gene lookup returns CDR1 SGHDN and CDR2 FVKESK. The CDR3 extends over 15 amino acids. With V trimmed by 4 bases and J by 5 bases, 3 bases remained unmatched. The CDR3 sequence: CASSPSGRAHNEQFF. The CDR3 coding sequence is TGTGCCAGCAGCCCTAGCGGGAGGGCCCACAATGAGCAGTTCTTC.

The chain carries TRBV19 and TRBJ1-1, with D possibly being TRBD1 (5 bases). The CDR3 sequence is 14 residues long. Trimming removed 1 base from V and 2 bases from J, with 8 bases in between. From germline, CDR1 is LNHDA and CDR2 SQIVND (reference sequence). CDR3 protein: CASSIVGTNTEAFF. In DNA form, the CDR3 reads TGTGCCAGTAGTATAGTGGGGACCAACACTGAAGCTTTCTTT.

This clone came up once. In nucleotides, the CDR3 is TGTGCCAGCAGCCCCGATAGCGAGGTCCTACAAGAGACCCAGTACTTC. This codes for CASSPDSEVLQETQYF. This chain uses TRBV4-2 with TRBJ2-5; D is possibly TRBD2 (5 bases). V was cut by 4 bases and J by 2 bases, with 17 bases left in between. Germline V lookup: CDR1 LGHNA, CDR2 YNFKEQ. This CDR3 comprises 16 residues.

The chain is built from TRBV27 and TRBJ1-4; 9 bases are shared with TRBD1. Germline CDR1 reads MNHEY; CDR2 reads SMNVEV (reference sequence). This CDR3 is built from 15 residues. Losses at the gene ends were 5 bases for V and 6 bases for J; bases not matched to a gene: 7. CDR3 sequence reads: CASSAHRGRDEKLFF. The DNA of the CDR3 is TGTGCCAGCAGTGCCCACAGGGGGCGGGATGAAAAACTGTTTTTT.

The chain combines TRBV3-1 (or the pseudogene TRBV3-2) with TRBJ2-7; 7 bases map to TRBD1. CDR1 is LGHDT and CDR2 is YNNKEL in the germline V gene (reference sequence). The V gene end was trimmed by 3 bases and the J gene end by 7 bases; junction bases not matched to a gene: 9. The CDR3 loop spans 14 amino acids. CDR3 sequence (DNA): TGTGCCAGCAGCCATCCTGACAGGGCTGGGGAGCAGTACTTC. Amino acids: CASSHPDRAGEQYF.

The chain uses TRBV5-1 and TRBJ2-1, with TRBD2 matching over 8 bases. Germline CDR1 is SGHRS and CDR2 is YFSETQ. The length of the CDR3 is 17 residues. V trimming: 1 base; J trimming: 8 bases; junction bases outside the gene matches: 14. CDR3: CASSLSPSGSGWDEQFF. DNA for the CDR3: TGCGCCAGCAGCTTGTCGCCTAGCGGGTCTGGTTGGGATGAGCAGTTCTTC.

J is TRBJ2-1 and V is TRBV4-1; possibly TRBD2 for D (5 bases). V was clipped by 3 bases and J by 10 bases, with 13 bases between them. CDR1 and CDR2 from the germline V gene are MGHRA and YSYEKL. The CDR3 extends over 13 amino acids. This CDR3 reads CASSQPLGREQFF. In DNA form, the CDR3 reads TGCGCCAGCAGCCAGCCCCTGGGGAGAGAGCAGTTCTTC.

This chain joins TRBV7-9 and TRBJ2-2; 8 nucleotides agree with TRBD2. Germline V gene sequence: CDR1 SEHNR, CDR2 FQNEAQ (reference sequence). The CDR3 is 15 residues long. The junction had 7 bases not matched to a gene; V was cut back by 5 bases and J by 5 bases. DNA for the CDR3: TGTGCCAGCAGCCACCGGGAGGGATGGACCGGGGAGCTGTTTTTT. It encodes CASSHREGWTGELFF. Looking up the rest from reference TRBV7-9 and TRBJ2-2 gives the full variable domain: DTGVSQNPRHKITKRGQNVTFRCDPISEHNRLYWYRQTLGQGPEFLTYFQNEAQLEKSRLLSDRFSAERPKGSFSTLEIQRTEQGDSAMYLCASSHREGWTGELFFGEGSRLTVL.

The chain employs TRBV19 and TRBJ2-2; the match to TRBD2 covers 10 bases. Germline-derived CDR1 and CDR2 are LNHDA and SQIVND (reference sequence). The CDR3 covers 16 residues. The J segment lost 8 bases and the V segment lost 1 base, leaving 7 bases of the junction unmatched. CDR3 sequence: CASSIAPGLAWGELFF. The CDR3 DNA reads TGTGCCAGTAGTATAGCCCCGGGACTAGCGTGGGGGGAGCTGTTTTTT.

V gene TRBV5-4 combines with J gene TRBJ2-5, with D maybe TRBD2 (7 bases). This CDR3 spans 16 amino acids. Germline-derived CDR1 and CDR2 are SGHNT and YYREEE (reference sequence). The V end was cut by 3 bases, the J end by 2 bases, with 17 bases between. CDR3 in DNA: TGTGCCAGCAGCTACGGACTAAGCGGGACACAAGAGACCCAGTACTTC. Translated: CASSYGLSGTQETQYF.

The chain joins TRBV6-1 to TRBJ2-4; D is undetermined. Deletions cut 2 bases from V and 0 bases from J, with 8 bases between. The CDR3 contains 15 residues. Germline CDR1 and CDR2: MNHNS and SASEGT. The CDR3 region has the DNA TGTGCCAGCAGTGAACGCACCCTAGCCAAAAACATTCAGTACTTC. It encodes CASSERTLAKNIQYF.

The chain joins TRBV18 to TRBJ2-1; weak D call: TRBD2 (6 bases). Deletions cut 2 bases from V and 5 bases from J, with 13 bases between. The CDR3 is made up of 15 amino acids. Germline-derived CDR1 and CDR2 are KGHSH and LQKENI. CDR3 protein: CASSPTGVGDNEQFF. CDR3 coding DNA: TGTGCCAGCTCACCAACGGGAGTGGGGGACAATGAGCAGTTCTTC. The full variable domain, rest sourced from reference TRBV18 and TRBJ2-1, is NAGVMQNPRHLVRRRGQEARLRCSPMKGHSHVYWYRQLPEEGLKFMVYLQKENIIDESGMPKERFSAEFPKEGPSILRIQQVVRGDSAAYFCASSPTGVGDNEQFFGPGTRLTVL.

The chain carries TRBV28 and TRBJ2-7; TRBD2 matches 7 bases. Germline loops: CDR1 MDHEN, CDR2 SYDVKM. V trimming: 10 bases; J trimming: 4 bases; junction bases outside the gene matches: 4. This CDR3 region has 11 residues. This CDR3 is CATYGGYEQYF. The CDR3 region has the DNA TGTGCCACCTACGGGGGGTACGAGCAGTACTTC.